These T cell receptor beta chains were read from a single sample in a study of shared clonotypes between healthy human individuals. Profiled with immunoSEQ multiplex PCR; TCRdb holds only in-frame clones, not every one. Among about 2.3 million clones listed, approximately 95% were seen once. Sequencing was performed on naive CD4+ T cells from PBMCs. The receptors come from a man in his late teens or twenties in good health. Some clones in this sample may be carry-over from other donors' samples. The CDR3 runs from the conserved cysteine through the conserved F or W. Fields, in order: clone size, D gene, V gene, J gene, CDR3 protein, CDR3 DNA. D genes are given only for firm matches. Clone size is shown for a subset of rows, as once, few, many or a class of expanded clone.

size: few; D: NA; V: TRBV29-1; J: TRBJ1-1; CDR3: CSVGPEAFF; DNA: TGCAGCGTTGGCCCTGAGGCTTTCTTT
size: NA; D: NA; V: TRBV28; J: TRBJ2-5; CDR3: CASSYYGEETQYF; DNA: TGTGCCAGCAGTTATTACGGTGAAGAGACCCAGTACTTC
size: NA; D: NA; V: TRBV7-9; J: TRBJ2-7; CDR3: CASSPDGSSYEQYF; DNA: TGTGCCAGCAGCCCGGACGGAAGCTCCTACGAGCAGTACTTC
size: NA; D: NA; V: TRBV4-3; J: TRBJ1-1; CDR3: CASSPAPPDSRSAFF; DNA: TGCGCCAGCAGCCCCGCCCCCCCCGACAGTCGTTCAGCTTTCTTT
size: once; D: NA; V: TRBV10-3; J: TRBJ2-7; CDR3: CAITGLGGHEQYF; DNA: TGTGCCATCACAGGGCTCGGGGGGCACGAGCAGTACTTC
size: NA; D: NA; V: TRBV5-1; J: TRBJ1-2; CDR3: CASSLAVPAPNYGYTF; DNA: TGCGCCAGCAGCTTGGCCGTGCCAGCGCCTAACTATGGCTACACCTTC
size: once; D: NA; V: TRBV19; J: TRBJ2-7; CDR3: CASSIAPGLGEQYF; DNA: TGTGCCAGTAGTATAGCTCCGGGACTTGGCGAGCAGTACTTC
size: NA; D: TRBD1; V: TRBV6-5; J: TRBJ2-3; CDR3: CASSYSTGADTQYF; DNA: TGTGCCAGCAGTTACTCGACAGGGGCAGATACGCAGTATTTT
size: NA; D: TRBD2; V: TRBV4-2; J: TRBJ2-1; CDR3: CASSQDSGLAGVVDEQFF; DNA: TGTGCCAGCAGCCAAGATTCAGGACTAGCGGGAGTGGTGGATGAGCAGTTCTTC
size: NA; D: NA; V: TRBV19; J: TRBJ1-3; CDR3: CASNTAGNTIYF; DNA: TGTGCCAGTAACACTGCTGGAAACACCATATATTTT
size: NA; D: NA; V: TRBV20-1; J: TRBJ1-2; CDR3: CSAHRDGYTF; DNA: TGCAGTGCTCACAGGGACGGCTACACCTTC
size: once; D: NA; V: TRBV27; J: TRBJ1-4; CDR3: CASSRVGATNEKLFF; DNA: TGTGCCAGCAGCCGGGTGGGTGCAACTAATGAAAAACTGTTTTTT
size: NA; D: TRBD2; V: TRBV5-1; J: TRBJ2-2; CDR3: CASSLLAGGVRGELFF; DNA: TGCGCCAGCAGCTTACTAGCGGGAGGCGTGCGCGGGGAGCTGTTTTTT
size: NA; D: NA; V: TRBV5-5; J: TRBJ2-2; CDR3: CASSLDTGELFF; DNA: TGTGCCAGCAGCTTGGACACTGGGGAGCTGTTTTTT
size: NA; D: NA; V: TRBV4-3; J: TRBJ2-7; CDR3: CASSQVPQDSYEQYF; DNA: TGCGCCAGCAGCCAAGTGCCCCAGGACTCCTACGAGCAGTACTTC
size: NA; D: TRBD1; V: TRBV2; J: TRBJ1-3; CDR3: CASSAGGAGNTIYF; DNA: TGTGCCAGCAGTGCAGGGGGCGCGGGAAACACCATATATTTT
size: NA; D: TRBD1; V: TRBV6-1; J: TRBJ2-7; CDR3: CASSAARGQGFYEQYF; DNA: TGTGCCAGCAGTGCTGCCCGGGGACAGGGTTTCTACGAGCAGTACTTC
size: NA; D: TRBD1; V: TRBV29-1; J: TRBJ1-1; CDR3: CSVPGTVNTEAFF; DNA: TGCAGCGTACCCGGGACAGTGAACACTGAAGCTTTCTTT
size: NA; D: TRBD1; V: TRBV5-4; J: TRBJ1-4; CDR3: CASSLVTGGTEKLFF; DNA: TGTGCCAGCAGCTTGGTGACAGGGGGTACTGAAAAACTGTTTTTT
size: NA; D: TRBD1; V: TRBV27; J: TRBJ2-1; CDR3: CASTTYRGGDEQFF; DNA: TGTGCCAGCACTACCTACAGGGGTGGCGATGAGCAGTTCTTC
size: once; D: TRBD1; V: TRBV7-2; J: TRBJ1-1; CDR3: CASSSFDRQGQAFF; DNA: TGTGCCAGCAGCTCCTTCGACCGACAGGGTCAAGCTTTCTTT
size: NA; D: NA; V: TRBV28; J: TRBJ2-7; CDR3: CASSQTRRDSGQYF; DNA: TGTGCCAGCAGTCAGACAAGGAGGGATAGCGGGCAGTACTTC
size: NA; D: NA; V: TRBV28; J: TRBJ1-5; CDR3: CASSLSDGNQPQHF; DNA: TGTGCCAGCAGTTTATCGGACGGCAATCAGCCCCAGCATTTT
size: NA; D: TRBD1; V: TRBV7-6; J: TRBJ1-3; CDR3: CASSPFGTGSSGNTIYF; DNA: TGTGCCAGCAGCCCTTTTGGGACAGGGTCCTCTGGAAACACCATATATTTT
size: NA; D: TRBD1; V: TRBV5-6; J: TRBJ1-2; CDR3: CASSFRAGGNYGYTF; DNA: TGTGCCAGCAGCTTTCGGGCAGGGGGCAACTATGGCTACACCTTC
size: NA; D: TRBD1; V: TRBV5-6; J: TRBJ2-7; CDR3: CASSFLGQGTPYEQYF; DNA: TGTGCCAGCAGCTTCCTTGGACAGGGTACCCCCTACGAGCAGTACTTC
size: NA; D: NA; V: TRBV18; J: TRBJ2-3; CDR3: CASRESGHTDTQYF; DNA: TGTGCCAGCCGCGAGAGCGGCCACACAGATACGCAGTATTTT
size: once; D: TRBD1; V: TRBV7-2; J: TRBJ2-1; CDR3: CASSPGTGGGWNEQFF; DNA: TGTGCCAGCAGCCCTGGGACAGGAGGGGGATGGAATGAGCAGTTCTTC
size: NA; D: NA; V: TRBV6-6; J: TRBJ2-1; CDR3: CASSYSTVYNEQFF; DNA: TGTGCCAGCAGTTACTCAACTGTATACAATGAGCAGTTCTTC
size: NA; D: NA; V: TRBV5-1; J: TRBJ2-2; CDR3: CASSPQGNTGELFF; DNA: TGCGCCAGCAGCCCCCAGGGGAACACCGGGGAGCTGTTTTTT
size: NA; D: TRBD1; V: TRBV2; J: TRBJ2-7; CDR3: CASIGAPGQGPYEQYF; DNA: TGTGCCAGCATTGGAGCCCCGGGACAGGGGCCTTACGAGCAGTACTTC
size: NA; D: NA; V: TRBV7-7; J: TRBJ2-3; CDR3: CASSLGLKSSTDTQYF; DNA: TGTGCCAGCAGCTTAGGTTTGAAAAGCAGCACAGATACGCAGTATTTT
size: NA; D: NA; V: TRBV4-2; J: TRBJ2-7; CDR3: CASSQEYDREQYF; DNA: TGTGCCAGCAGCCAAGAATACGACCGAGAGCAGTACTTC
size: NA; D: NA; V: TRBV7-2; J: TRBJ2-5; CDR3: CASSLKETQYF; DNA: TGTGCCAGCAGCTTAAAAGAGACCCAGTACTTC
size: NA; D: TRBD1; V: TRBV27; J: TRBJ2-4; CDR3: CASGRTGEAKNIQYF; DNA: TGTGCCAGCGGCCGGACAGGGGAAGCCAAAAACATTCAGTACTTC
size: NA; D: NA; V: TRBV7-2; J: TRBJ2-7; CDR3: CASSPHPAAGIYEQYF; DNA: TGTGCCAGCAGCCCCCACCCGGCAGCGGGTATCTACGAGCAGTACTTC
size: NA; D: TRBD1; V: TRBV7-6; J: TRBJ1-4; CDR3: CASSLVAGQSNEKLFF; DNA: TGTGCCAGCAGCTTAGTTGCGGGACAGTCTAATGAAAAACTGTTTTTT
size: NA; D: NA; V: TRBV5-1; J: TRBJ1-1; CDR3: CASTSGAPNTEAFF; DNA: TGCGCCAGCACCTCAGGGGCTCCGAACACTGAAGCTTTCTTT
size: NA; D: NA; V: TRBV23-1; J: TRBJ2-6; CDR3: CASSQLRPGRPFSGANVLTF; DNA: TGCGCCAGCAGTCAATTACGTCCGGGACGGCCATTCTCTGGGGCCAACGTCCTGACTTTC
size: NA; D: NA; V: TRBV11-2; J: TRBJ1-1; CDR3: CASSGGQNTEAFF; DNA: TGTGCCAGCAGCGGGGGACAAAACACTGAAGCTTTCTTT
size: NA; D: TRBD1; V: TRBV28; J: TRBJ2-3; CDR3: CASSPRGKWDTDTQYF; DNA: TGTGCCAGCAGTCCCAGGGGGAAATGGGATACAGATACGCAGTATTTT
size: NA; D: NA; V: TRBV11-2; J: TRBJ1-4; CDR3: CASSLDMVGEKLFF; DNA: TGTGCCAGCAGCTTAGATATGGTCGGTGAAAAACTGTTTTTT
size: NA; D: NA; V: TRBV7-3; J: TRBJ2-3; CDR3: CASSLRTSPQDTQYF; DNA: TGTGCCAGCAGCTTACGGACATCCCCTCAGGATACGCAGTATTTT
size: NA; D: NA; V: TRBV5-1; J: TRBJ2-1; CDR3: CASSLMRITRNEQFF; DNA: TGCGCCAGCAGCTTGATGAGAATAACTCGGAATGAGCAGTTCTTC
size: NA; D: NA; V: TRBV5-4; J: TRBJ1-2; CDR3: CASSLSPDRANYGYTF; DNA: TGTGCCAGCAGCTTGAGTCCCGACAGAGCTAACTATGGCTACACCTTC
size: NA; D: TRBD2; V: TRBV7-8; J: TRBJ2-1; CDR3: CASSPSSGRYNEQFF; DNA: TGTGCCAGCAGCCCCTCTAGCGGGAGGTACAATGAGCAGTTCTTC